This is a list of T cell receptor beta chains from one sample in a study of shared clonotypes between healthy human individuals. Measured with immunoSEQ multiplex PCR; TCRdb has only the in-frame clones, and not every one. This repertoire shows 2 million to 2.5 million clones, about 90% found once; its top ten account for more than 0.35%. The source material was naive CD4+ T cells from PBMCs. These receptors were obtained from a young man in good health. Some clones in this sample may be carry-over from other donors' samples. Each CDR3 is given with its conserved first and last residue. D genes are given only for firm matches.

CDR3aa	d_gene	v_gene	j_gene
CASSLVGTGRTAATQYF	TRBD1	TRBV5-1	TRBJ2-5
CASSLFPSEPSYEQYF	NA	TRBV7-6	TRBJ2-7
CASSLGGTLPYEQYF	NA	TRBV5-4	NA
CASTPQGNTEAFF	NA	TRBV6-6	TRBJ1-1
CASSLAGSQETQYF	NA	TRBV7-2	TRBJ2-5
CASSQVTSGSPHQETQYF	TRBD2	TRBV4-2	TRBJ2-5
CASSMGRNTEAFF	NA	TRBV7-9	TRBJ1-1
CAWSADFGQPQHF	NA	TRBV30	TRBJ1-5
CASSLPPGNTGELFF	NA	TRBV28	TRBJ2-2
CASSRGRLGGYTF	NA	TRBV14	TRBJ1-2